Below, 21 T cell receptor beta chains from the same sample are listed, as sequenced in a study of T cell repertoires in cytomegalovirus infection. Their target antigens are unknown. TCRdb re-derived calls from the reads in MiXCR, one entry per CDR3 protein. Of around 800,000 distinct CDR3 sequences listed, approximately 32% are singletons. Sequences were derived from cultured CD8+ T cells from PBMCs, sampled from culture after CMV antigen stimulation. The receptors stem from a human donor in good health (CMV status not recorded). Some clones in this sample may be carry-over from other donors' samples.

This clonotype was seen a single time. CDR3 loop: CASSFEGAGDTQYF. CDR3 bases: TGTGCCAGCAGCTTCGAGGGGGCGGGCGATACGCAGTATTTT. This chain joins TRBV5-4 and TRBJ2-3; 7 nucleotides align to TRBD1. Germline assignment: CDR1 SGHNT and CDR2 YYREEE (reference sequence). V gave up 2 bases and J gave up 6 bases; unmatched junction bases: 6. CDR3 length: 14 residues.

This clonotype was counted a few times. The genes are TRBV15 and TRBJ1-6; 7 bases match TRBD1. Germline values: CDR1 LNHNV, CDR2 YYDKDF (reference sequence). The V and J ends lost 0 bases and 9 bases, in that order; junction bases with no gene match: 5. The CDR3 contains 15 residues. In DNA form, the CDR3 reads TGTGCCACCAGCAGAGACCTGGGACAGAGTTCACCCCTCCACTTT. Translation gives CATSRDLGQSSPLHF. Filled out from reference TRBV15 and TRBJ1-6, the complete variable domain reads DAMVIQNPRYQVTQFGKPVTLSCSQTLNHNVMYWYQQKSSQAPKLLFHYYDKDFNNEADTPDNFQSRRPNTSFCFLDIRSPGLGDTAMYLCATSRDLGQSSPLHFGNGTRLTVT.

This clonotype was seen at least ten times. The chain is built from TRBV7-6 and TRBJ1-2, with 8 bases matching TRBD1. V shed 7 bases and J 8 bases; nucleotides not matched to a gene: 6. Looked up from germline, CDR1 is SGHVS and CDR2 is FNYEAQ. The CDR3 is made up of 12 amino acids. The CDR3 DNA follows: TGTGCCAGCACGGGACAGGACGGGGGCTACACCTTC. Amino acid sequence: CASTGQDGGYTF. The variable domain in full, completed from reference TRBV7-6 and TRBJ1-2, reads GAGVSQSPRYKVTKRGQDVALRCDPISGHVSLYWYRQALGQGPEFLTYFNYEAQQDKSGLPNDRFSAERPEGSISTLTIQRTEQRDSAMYRCASTGQDGGYTFGSGTRLTVV.

This clonotype was picked up many times. This rearrangement joins TRBV5-4 to TRBJ1-3; tentative D call: TRBD1 (5 bases). V lost 0 bases and J lost 4, with 11 bases in between. The CDR3 runs to 15 residues. Germline values: CDR1 SGHNT, CDR2 YYREEE (reference sequence). CDR3 nucleotide sequence: TGTGCCAGCAGCTTGGTTGGGGCGCGAGGAAACACCATATATTTT. This gives the protein CASSLVGARGNTIYF.

J is TRBJ1-3 and V is TRBV10-3, with 10 bases that match TRBD1. CDR3 length: 16 amino acids. CDR1 is ENHRY, CDR2 SYGVKD, per germline. The V segment lost 3 bases and the J segment 2 bases; nucleotides outside the gene matches: 4. CDR3 nucleotides: TGTGCCATCAGTGACACCGGGACAGGGGCTGGAAACACCATATATTTT. It yields the protein CAISDTGTGAGNTIYF.

The rearrangement uses TRBV29-1 and TRBJ1-4, with a weak D call TRBD1 (5 bases). Germline values: CDR1 SQVTM, CDR2 ANQGSEA. The length of the CDR3 is 12 residues. The V and J ends lost 6 bases and 13 bases respectively, with 18 bases between them. DNA of the CDR3: TGCAGCGTGACGTGGGGGGTTGGCGGACTGTTTTTT. Protein: CSVTWGVGGLFF. Filled out from reference TRBV29-1 and TRBJ1-4, the complete variable domain reads SAVISQKPSRDICQRGTSLTIQCQVDSQVTMMFWYRQQPGQSLTLIATANQGSEATYESGFVIDKFPISRPNLTFSTLTVSNMSPEDSSIYLCSVTWGVGGLFFGSGTQLSVL.

This clonotype was detected a few times. This rearrangement joins TRBV2 to TRBJ2-1, with D hard to call. Germline lookup yields CDR1 SNHLY and CDR2 FYNNEI. Between the trimmed V and J ends, which lost 6 bases and 4 bases, there was a span of 25 bases. This CDR3 comprises 18 residues. CDR3 nucleotide sequence: TGTGCCAGCAGGCCAAGGACCAATCCGTCTGTTTTTTACAATGAGCAGTTCTTC. Amino acid sequence: CASRPRTNPSVFYNEQFF.

The chain links TRBV6-2 or TRBV6-3 to TRBJ2-1; 16 nucleotides agree with TRBD2. V was clipped by 5 bases and J by 2 bases; unmatched bases: 9. The CDR3 length is 19 residues. Germline CDR1 MNHEY, CDR2 SVGEGT. In nucleotides, the CDR3 is TGTGCCAGCAGTCCCGGGACTAGCGGGGGGGCCGGGGCCTACAATGAGCAGTTCTTC. It encodes CASSPGTSGGAGAYNEQFF.

This clonotype turned up a few times. This chain connects TRBV6-5 to TRBJ2-1; possibly TRBD2 for D (6 bases). Germline-derived CDR1 and CDR2 are MNHEY and SVGAGI. V shed 7 bases and J shed 8 bases, with 15 bases lying between them. CDR3 length: 13 amino acids. The CDR3 DNA reads TGTGCCAGCACCCCGGGCGGGGTGGATGAGCAGTTCTTC. It specifies CASTPGGVDEQFF.

CDR3 DNA sequence: TGTGCCAGCAGTTACTCGGGCGGGAACGAGCAGTACGTC. Amino acid sequence: CASSYSGGNEQYV. The chain couples TRBV6-5 to TRBJ2-7; possible D gene TRBD2, 6 bases. This CDR3 region has 13 residues. Germline values: CDR1 MNHEY, CDR2 SVGAGI. Trimming removed 0 bases at V and 5 bases at J, with 8 bases between.

This chain links TRBV7-3 with TRBJ2-1; 11 bases are shared with TRBD2. The trim removed 4 bases at V and 12 bases at J, leaving 8 bases unmatched. CDR3 size: 14 residues. CDR1 SGHTA and CDR2 FQGTGA come from the germline V gene. In DNA form, the CDR3 reads TGTGCCAGCAGCTCCATGGGACTAGCGGATGGGCAGTTCTTC. Amino acids: CASSSMGLADGQFF.

This clonotype was seen at least ten times. The CDR3 sequence: CASSGRLANTGELFF. Written as DNA, the CDR3 is TGTGCCAGCAGTGGCCGACTTGCAAACACCGGGGAGCTGTTTTTT. V is TRBV12-3 or TRBV12-4 and J is TRBJ2-2, with unresolved D. V lost 5 bases and J lost 2, with 12 bases in between. CDR3 size: 15 residues.

Comment on this clonotype: A junction end diverges from the germline sequence, so it may reflect a read error. The CDR3 loop is CASSQDNVLTDAQYF. CDR3 DNA sequence: TGCGCCAGCAGCCAAGATAACGTTCTCACAGATGCGCAGTATTTT. V usage is TRBV4-1 and J usage is TRBJ2-3; D is unclear. The length of the CDR3 is 15 residues. Germline CDR1 reads MGHRA; CDR2 reads YSYEKL.

This clonotype has more than one count but fewer than ten. V is TRBV14 and J is TRBJ1-4, with D tentatively TRBD1 (5 bases). The CDR3 is 16 amino acids. V was trimmed by 2 bases and J by 4 bases, leaving 14 bases between them. Looked up from germline, CDR1 is SGHDN and CDR2 is FVKESK. CDR3 region: CASSQNRRGINEKLFF. The CDR3 nucleotides read TGTGCCAGCAGCCAAAACAGACGGGGGATTAATGAAAAACTGTTTTTT. Full variable domain (outside the CDR3, taken from reference TRBV14 and TRBJ1-4): EAGVTQFPSHSVIEKGQTVTLRCDPISGHDNLYWYRRVMGKEIKFLLHFVKESKQDESGMPNNRFLAERTGGTYSTLKVQPAELEDSGVYFCASSQNRRGINEKLFFGSGTQLSVL.

This clonotype was counted at least ten times. The V gene is TRBV7-8, the J gene TRBJ1-2; weak D call: TRBD1 (5 bases). The CDR3 extends over 15 amino acids. V lost 5 bases to trimming and J lost 13 bases, with 26 bases between them. In germline, CDR1 is SGHVS, CDR2 FQNEAQ. The CDR3 nucleotides are TGTGCCAGCAGCACCACAGGAGGGTGGGGAGGTTATGGCACCTTC. Amino acid sequence: CASSTTGGWGGYGTF.

The CDR3 protein is CASSHTPQNNEQFF. The CDR3 DNA sequence: TGCGCCAGCAGCCATACCCCGCAGAACAATGAGCAGTTCTTC. This chain links TRBV4-1 with TRBJ2-1; D uncertain. With 3 bases removed from V and 5 bases from J, the gap between germline ends came to 11 bases. This CDR3 region has 14 residues. In germline, CDR1 is MGHRA, CDR2 YSYEKL.

The rearrangement uses TRBV27 and TRBJ1-3; D perhaps matches TRBD1 (6 bases). CDR1 and CDR2 from the germline V gene are MNHEY and SMNVEV (reference sequence). The CDR3 runs 13 residues. V lost 2 bases to trimming and J lost 4 bases, with 6 bases between them. Here the CDR3 DNA reads TGTGCCAGCAGTTTACAGGGGGGAAACACCATATATTTT. Translated: CASSLQGGNTIYF.

This chain's CDR3 is CASRSGGAYTQYF. The CDR3 DNA is TGTGCCAGCAGAAGCGGGGGGGCTTATACGCAGTATTTT. This chain connects TRBV7-9 to TRBJ2-3, with 10 bases identical to TRBD2. CDR3 length: 13 amino acids. V gave up 6 bases and J gave up 7 bases; unmatched junction bases: 4. Germline loops: CDR1 SEHNR, CDR2 FQNEAQ (reference sequence).

This clonotype showed up just once. The rearrangement joins TRBV11-2 to TRBJ1-2; no clear D gene. The CDR3 loop spans 13 amino acids. Trimming removed 5 bases at V and 5 bases at J, with 12 bases between. Germline CDR1 reads SGHAT; CDR2 reads FQNNGV. CDR3 coding DNA: TGTGCCAGCAGCCTACGTGGGCGGTATGGCTACACCTTC. Protein sequence: CASSLRGRYGYTF.

In this sample, this clonotype turned up once. The rearrangement links TRBV7-9 to TRBJ1-3; tentatively, D is TRBD1 (5 bases). Between the trimmed V and J ends, which lost 11 bases and 4 bases, there was a span of 15 bases. Germline V gene sequence: CDR1 SEHNR, CDR2 FQNEAQ (reference sequence). The length of the CDR3 is 13 residues. In nucleotides, the CDR3 is TGTGCCGCGCCTAGGACACAAGGAAACACCATATATTTT. Translating it yields CAAPRTQGNTIYF.

The chain employs TRBV7-8 and TRBJ1-6, with TRBD1 matching over 7 bases. Germline V gene data show CDR1 as SGHVS and CDR2 as FQNEAQ. After removal of 2 bases from V and 9 bases from J, the junction contained 13 bases not matched to a gene. CDR3 length: 17 amino acids. In DNA, the CDR3 is TGTGCCAGCAGCTTAAGCTTTTTAGGGGGCAGTGGTTCACCCCTCCACTTT. Translating it yields CASSLSFLGGSGSPLHF. The complete variable domain, with remaining parts taken from reference TRBV7-8 and TRBJ1-6, reads GAGVSQSPRYKVAKRGQDVALRCDPISGHVSLFWYQQALGQGPEFLTYFQNEAQLDKSGLPSDRFFAERPEGSVSTLKIQRTQQEDSAVYLCASSLSFLGGSGSPLHFGNGTRLTVT.